This TCR beta chain was obtained from a study of Ad26.COV2.S vaccination and SARS-CoV-2 variants. On the study more broadly: Ad26.COV2.S arm of COV1001 included the donor. The study's findings and limits: Greater spike-specific TCR breadth was seen in vaccine recipients than in placebo recipients. After vaccination, reports described spike-specific CD8+ and CD4+ T cell responses as showing substantial breadth.

The method was immunoSEQ multiplex PCR; TCRdb's version includes in-frame clones alone and lacks a portion of them. Of hundreds of thousands of clones detected, 83% appear once; the ten largest clones hold about 7.4%. Treatment meaning: about 20 received Ad26.COV2.S at low or high dose, single or two shots; 5 received placebo; per-sample allocation not given. The samples date from day 63 after the first vaccine or placebo injection. Comment on this clone: Its antigen is unidentified.

Germline V gene lookup returns CDR1 KGHSY and CDR2 FQNENV. V lost 3 bases and J 9 bases, leaving 13 bases between the germline ends. The length of the CDR3 is 13 residues. This chain uses TRBV16 with TRBJ2-3; the D gene could be TRBD1 or TRBD2 (5 bases each). Specimen: peripheral blood, collected in a trial of Ad26.COV2.S vaccine versus placebo. The clonotype comes from a person aged 18-65 years who received the Ad26.COV2.S COVID-19 vaccine or a placebo. The DNA for the CDR3 is TGTGCCAGCAGCCACCACCGGGACCCAACGCAGTATTTT. As protein: CASSHHRDPTQYF.